A single sample gave rise to the 20 T cell receptor beta chains below, sequenced in a study of blood T cell repertoires in COVID-19. The table came from immunoSEQ multiplex PCR; TCRdb's copy has only in-frame clones and leaves some out. In the table there are under 400,000 clones, 80% to 90% of which are singletons. The sequenced sample was PBMCs or T cells enriched from blood (not recorded which). The source is a middle-aged woman with acute COVID-19.

The rearrangement joins TRBV19 to TRBJ2-3; TRBD2 agrees at 14 bases. The CDR3 length is 16 residues. The V segment lost 10 bases and the J segment 4 bases; nucleotides outside the gene matches: 10. Germline V gene sequence: CDR1 LNHDA, CDR2 SQIVND (reference sequence). The CDR3 region is CATNHGTSGSADTQYF. The CDR3, as DNA: TGTGCCACGAATCACGGGACTAGCGGGAGCGCAGATACGCAGTATTTT.

The chain is built from TRBV19 and TRBJ1-2, with 7 nucleotides matching TRBD1. The V gene end was trimmed by 3 bases and the J gene end by 8 bases; junction bases not matched to a gene: 21. The CDR3 consists of 18 residues. Germline assignment: CDR1 LNHDA and CDR2 SQIVND (reference sequence). CDR3 in amino acids: CASSIRNQQGPSPRGYTF. The CDR3 DNA reads as TGTGCCAGTAGTATTCGAAACCAACAGGGGCCATCCCCTAGGGGCTACACCTTC.

V gene TRBV2 combines with J gene TRBJ2-1; no clear D gene. CDR3 length equals 14 residues. Germline V gene sequence: CDR1 SNHLY, CDR2 FYNNEI. V dropped 6 bases and J dropped 3 bases, with 12 bases sitting between them. This chain's CDR3 is CASSATTGYNEQFF. The CDR3 nucleotides are TGTGCCAGCAGCGCGACGACGGGCTACAATGAGCAGTTCTTC.

The V call is TRBV4-1, the J call TRBJ2-3, with D possibly being TRBD2 (6 bases). The V gene's germline CDR1 is MGHRA and CDR2 YSYEKL. Trimming removed 4 bases at V and 0 bases at J, with 14 bases between. The CDR3 is 16 residues long. CDR3 residues: CASSLSAGYSTDTQYF. In DNA, the CDR3 is TGCGCCAGCAGCCTGAGCGCGGGGTATAGCACAGATACGCAGTATTTT.

The chain uses TRBV19 and TRBJ1-4; D not resolved. The CDR3 totals 11 residues. The V end lost 7 bases, the J end lost 7 bases, and 7 bases lay between the germline ends. The germline CDR1 and CDR2 sequences are LNHDA and SQIVND (reference sequence). The CDR3 protein is CASMRLEKLFF. The DNA for the CDR3 is TGTGCCAGTATGCGGCTTGAAAAACTGTTTTTT. Using reference TRBV19 and TRBJ1-4 for the parts outside the CDR3, the full variable domain is DGGITQSPKYLFRKEGQNVTLSCEQNLNHDAMYWYRQDPGQGLRLIYYSQIVNDFQKGDIAEGYSVSREKKESFPLTVTSAQKNPTAFYLCASMRLEKLFFGSGTQLSVL.

Notes on this clone: The junction does not match germline at one end; this may be a read error. The J gene is TRBJ1-2, the V gene TRBV15; unclear D gene. The CDR3 runs to 15 residues. Germline V lookup: CDR1 LNHNV, CDR2 YYDKDF (reference sequence). The CDR3 protein is CATRRAGSPVYGYTF. The CDR3 DNA is TGTGCCACCAGGAGAGCGGGGAGTCCGGTCTATGGCTACACCTTC.

A single count supports this clone. The rearrangement links TRBV11-2 to TRBJ1-1, with 7 bases that match TRBD1. The V gene's germline CDR1 is SGHAT and CDR2 FQNNGV. The CDR3 runs to 18 residues. V lost 1 base to trimming and J lost 12 bases; unmatched junction nucleotides: 23. CDR3 sequence (DNA): TGTGCCAGCAGCTTAGTTATCGCCGGGACAGCGACTGTAGGGGTGACTTTCTTT. Translating it yields CASSLVIAGTATVGVTFF.

The chain uses TRBV4-1 and TRBJ2-7; 7 bases are shared with TRBD2. This CDR3 is built from 14 residues. Trimming took 4 bases from V and 6 from J; bases not matched to a gene: 9. Germline V gene lookup returns CDR1 MGHRA and CDR2 YSYEKL. The CDR3 DNA reads TGCGCCAGCAGCCTAAGCGGGGTAACGGGCGAGCAGTACTTC. This gives the protein CASSLSGVTGEQYF.

The V and J genes are TRBV20-1 and TRBJ1-1; D gene ambiguous. With 3 bases removed from V and 9 bases from J, the gap between germline ends came to 11 bases. The CDR3 covers 11 residues. Germline CDR1 DFQATT, CDR2 SNEGSKA (reference sequence). The CDR3, as DNA: TGCAGTGCTAGGGTTTTGGAGAAAGCTTTCTTT. Translating gives CSARVLEKAFF.

About this clone itself: Possible read error: a much larger clone is one base away. This sample includes further DNA sequences coding for the same CDR3. V usage is TRBV5-6 and J usage is TRBJ1-5; D gene ambiguous. Trimming shortened V by 1 base and J by 7 bases, and 12 bases separated the two germline ends. This CDR3 region has 14 residues. Germline V CDR1 and CDR2: SGHDT, YYEEEE. In DNA, the CDR3 is TGTGCCAGCAGCTTGCTAGGATCTCCGCAGCCCCAGCATTTT. The encoded protein is CASSLLGSPQPQHF. Based on the CDR3 plus reference TRBV5-6 and TRBJ1-5, the full variable domain is DAGVTQSPTHLIKTRGQQVTLRCSPKSGHDTVSWYQQALGQGPQFIFQYYEEEERQRGNFPDRFSGHQFPNYSSELNVNALLLGDSALYLCASSLLGSPQPQHFGDGTRLSIL.

The chain links TRBV6-5 to TRBJ1-1; no clear D gene. Germline CDR1 and CDR2: MNHEY and SVGAGI. The length of the CDR3 is 14 residues. V was clipped by 4 bases and J by 5 bases, with 14 bases between them. CDR3 loop: CASSLIGSVTEAFF. The CDR3 DNA reads as TGTGCCAGCAGTTTAATCGGTAGTGTTACTGAAGCTTTCTTT.

V gene TRBV10-3 combines with J gene TRBJ2-1; 9 bases agree with TRBD2. Germline assignment: CDR1 ENHRY and CDR2 SYGVKD. The CDR3 sequence is 15 residues long. Germline trimming cut 11 bases from V and 0 bases from J; bases unmatched to any gene: 8. The CDR3 protein is CASTRTSDSYNEQFF. For the CDR3, the DNA is TGTGCCTCTACGAGGACTAGCGACTCCTACAATGAGCAGTTCTTC.

In nucleotides, the CDR3 is TGTGCCAGCAGTCCGGACAGGGATGTTGGCTACACCTTC. Protein product: CASSPDRDVGYTF. The chain recombines TRBV6-5 with TRBJ1-2; 8 nucleotides align to TRBD1. This CDR3 is 13 amino acids long. Germline V gives CDR1 MNHEY, CDR2 SVGAGI. V was pared by 5 bases and J by 7 bases, with 6 bases of the junction left unmatched.

This clone counts as medium-sized. The gene calls are TRBV10-3 and TRBJ1-2, with 9 bases that match TRBD1. CDR1 is ENHRY and CDR2 is SYGVKD in the germline V gene. J gave up 4 bases and V 0 bases, and 3 bases lay outside the gene matches. The CDR3 covers 15 residues. This CDR3 is CAISESTQGAYGYTF. The CDR3, as DNA: TGTGCCATCAGTGAGTCGACACAGGGGGCCTATGGCTACACCTTC.

The chain recombines TRBV11-2 with TRBJ2-5, with D maybe TRBD2 (5 bases). The germline V gene encodes CDR1 SGHAT and CDR2 FQNNGV. The CDR3 is made up of 15 amino acids. Trimming cost V 1 base and J 3 bases, with 12 bases left between them. CDR3 in DNA: TGTGCCAGCAGCTTAGGGGGAGTCCTAAAAGAGACCCAGTACTTC. The encoded protein is CASSLGGVLKETQYF.

The chain's CDR3 is CASSSGLVGEQFF. CDR3 DNA sequence: TGTGCCAGCAGTTCCGGACTAGTCGGTGAGCAGTTCTTC. The J gene is TRBJ2-1, the V gene TRBV6-5; 7 bases line up with TRBD2. This CDR3 is 13 amino acids long. Trimming removed 4 bases from V and 9 bases from J; junction bases left unmatched: 6. Per the germline V gene, CDR1 is MNHEY and CDR2 is SVGAGI.

The chain employs TRBV6-5 and TRBJ2-7; a possible D gene is TRBD1 (5 bases). The germline V gene has CDR1 MNHEY and CDR2 SVGAGI. This CDR3 is 15 amino acids long. V lost 0 bases, J lost 2 bases, and 11 bases lay in between. The CDR3 sequence is CASSYSSTEPYEQYF. Written as DNA, the CDR3 is TGTGCCAGCAGTTACTCGTCGACAGAACCCTACGAGCAGTACTTC.

The chain combines TRBV6-5 with TRBJ2-4, with 13 bases identical to TRBD2. Germline lookup yields CDR1 MNHEY and CDR2 SVGAGI. J lost 8 bases, V lost 6 bases, and 7 bases had no gene match. The length of the CDR3 is 15 residues. The DNA for the CDR3 is TGTGCCAGCAGCCGGACTAGCGGGAGTGGCGACATTCAGTACTTC. Translated: CASSRTSGSGDIQYF.

The chain uses TRBV19 and TRBJ1-3; D gene uncertain. CDR1 and CDR2 from the germline V gene are LNHDA and SQIVND (reference sequence). The CDR3 covers 17 residues. V was trimmed by 3 bases and J by 4 bases, leaving 19 bases between them. CDR3 sequence (DNA): TGTGCCAGTAGTATTGGTCTAGCGGAGGTAATCGGAAACACCATATATTTT. It yields the protein CASSIGLAEVIGNTIYF.

The V call is TRBV28, the J call TRBJ2-7; D is perhaps TRBD1 (5 bases). V dropped 2 bases and J dropped 3 bases, with 11 bases sitting between them. Germline CDR1 reads MDHEN; CDR2 reads SYDVKM. The CDR3 extends over 14 amino acids. CDR3 DNA sequence: TGTGCCAGCAGTTTAACGCAGGGTTACTACGAGCAGTACTTC. It yields the protein CASSLTQGYYEQYF.